This T cell receptor (beta chain) was sequenced in a study of cytomegalovirus exposure and HLA in healthy donors (dated by TCRdb to about 2017). Context from the whole study: An earlier analysis of under 600 of the donors reported approximately 290 Gb of sequence data and approximately 110 million unique TCR beta sequences from 150 million to 200 million T cells. In the later analysis, no new phenotypic data were used to find candidate immune exposures; instead, reliance was placed on TCR beta sequences and their occurrence across donors. An early release covering some 640 HLA-typed donors comprised approximately 290 gigabases of sequencing data and tens of millions of unique TCR sequences. Using immunosequencing, the study profiled T cell repertoires from fewer than 700 subjects and related those repertoires to cytomegalovirus serostatus. Of the 350 to 400 genotyped donors, over 65% fell in the genetic ancestry cluster associated with self-reported Caucasian donors. The aim of the study was to test whether cataloging public T cell receptors could identify signatures of past pathogen exposure. In a later genetic analysis, genome-wide SNP genotypes for 398 of the 666 donors were used, and that subset was treated as a discovery cohort. Among roughly 370 genotyped donors of the cohort, an average of approximately 240,000 unique TCR beta nucleotide sequences were sequenced per donor, around 20% of them non-productive. To predict cytomegalovirus infection status, the study combined high-throughput TCR immunosequencing, statistical association of individual TCRs with disease status, and machine learning. Along with the roughly 700-subject first cohort, a separate validation cohort of over a hundred different subjects was used. Alongside the repertoire data, information on donor age, sex, ethnicity and CMV serostatus was compiled. An earlier analysis of about 600 of the donors used high-throughput TCR beta sequencing to judge whether each TCR beta V gene segment behaved as functional or pseudogenic. Typing coverage differed by locus: A, B, C, DRB1 and DQB1 were typed in roughly 620-640 donors, DQA1 in about 550, DPA1 in nearly 610, and DPB1 in 472. In a later analysis, previously published TCR beta repertoires from 666 donors were re-analyzed and high-resolution HLA genotyping was added so that TCR occurrence patterns could be studied. Every discovery cohort repertoire had been produced on one sequencing platform. Four or five DR-DQ haplotypes were handled as single units for association and clustering because linkage in the cohort was strong. HLA typing covered class I and class II loci at four-digit resolution.

Library preparation employed the immunoSEQ multiplex PCR assay. For the multiplex PCR, a mixture combining 60 forward primers for TCR Vbeta segments and 13 reverse primers for TCR Jbeta segments was used. The CDR3 region of rearranged TCR beta genes was amplified from genomic DNA with a multiplex PCR assay. The Illumina HiSeq System was used to sequence the amplified TCR beta libraries as 87-base-pair reads. As for how the authors treated the data: In a later analysis, about 80 million unique TCR beta chains were counted across the approximately 640 repertoires, and roughly 10 million of these chains were shared by at least two donors. Raw reads were error-corrected and collapsed into unique sequences with a nearest-neighbor algorithm that merged closely related sequences to remove PCR and sequencing errors. Alignment of CDR3 sequences to IMGT reference sequences was used to assign V, D and J gene segments. Each retained sequence needed at least a six-nucleotide match to both a V gene segment and a J gene segment. Rearrangements were called productive when the CDR3 lacked stop codons and stayed in frame with V and J; all others were non-productive. CDR3 was defined by IMGT convention, running from the second conserved V-encoded cysteine to the conserved J-encoded phenylalanine. Sequences without an unambiguous match to a single V gene segment were excluded from the earlier analysis of 450 to 650 of the donors. In an earlier analysis of 587 of the donors, a V segment was called functional when productive rearrangements were above 56.7%, and segregating when the standard deviation between donors exceeded 5%. A statistical classification framework was developed to diagnose cytomegalovirus status using the catalog of TCR beta chain sequences. V and J gene assignment, in a later analysis, came from comparing TCR nucleotide sequences with IMGT/GENE-DB human TR gene sequences. Using the TCRdist pipeline, a later analysis assigned CDR3 sequences along with most-parsimonious VDJ recombination scenarios. A later analysis defined each TCR beta chain by its CDR3 amino acid sequence plus V-gene family, and excluded reads lacking a unique V-gene family. As a way to deal with suspected cross-contamination and a sequencing artifact, a later analysis dropped under 600 nucleotide sequences that were highly shared and had low generation probability. In a later analysis, a clonal expansion index was calculated for each public chain from normalized within-repertoire ranks of inferred template counts. In a later analysis, generation probabilities were computed with a VDJ recombination model fitted to out-of-frame rearrangements, and the resulting probabilities were checked against IGoR. In a later analysis, TCR-TCR, TCR-HLA and TCR-CMV co-occurrence was scored with hypergeometric tests, and a repertoire-size bias correction was applied to TCR pairs. In a later analysis, false discovery rates were estimated by permuting HLA or CMV assignments 20 times. In a later analysis, co-occurring TCRs were grouped using DBSCAN, with TCRdist sequence similarity added in when clustering inside HLA-allele-positive subsets. Repertoires with fewer than 30,000 or more than 120,000 public chains were left out of co-occurrence clustering, as were four to six repertoires with anomalous nucleotide sharing. TCRdb stores this immuneACCESS table with in-frame sequences only. Part of the clones is absent; in the studies checked, under half of the shortfall reflects unresolved V genes, and no reason is known for the rest. For V, J and clone size, that table is used; D and trimming come from the DNA. The sample includes roughly 96,000 clones, with 65% to 85% observed a single time. The ten largest clonotypes hold 2.5% to 3% of the sample.

In total, roughly 710 healthy bone marrow donors made up the cohort. Cohort members were all nominally healthy when sampled, although unrecorded immune exposures were likely present. The donor was CMV seropositive and belonged to the group of more than 250 seropositive cohort members. Each donor provided a peripheral blood sample, and peripheral blood mononuclear cells were used for TCR beta sequencing. The Qiagen DNeasy Blood Extraction Kit was used to extract genomic DNA from the blood cell samples. Of note for this clone: The specificity of this receptor is unknown. No much larger clone exists at a distance of one base, and base qualities are not known.

The CDR3 has 13 amino acids, counting the end cysteine and phenylalanine. The entry retains the CDR3 DNA only, 39 bases that are in frame from base 1. V and J lose 4 bases and 6 bases, and a span of 14 bases separates them. As encoded in the germline V gene (reference sequence), CDR1 is SGHNT while CDR2 is YYREEE. The investigation overall reported the following: Broadly in line with IMGT annotations, most TCR beta V segments showed up in productive rearrangements about 87% or about 30% of the time in an earlier analysis of some 590 of the donors. Several of the top co-occurrence clusters appeared to be linked to parvovirus B19, influenza, CMV and Epstein-Barr virus, according to a later analysis. Only TCR beta chains were sequenced in this cohort, and the absence of alpha or paired-chain data limited detectable features. In a later analysis, the rate of TCR association differed among HLA loci, with DRB1 alleles having the most associated TCRs and HLA-C alleles having the fewest. Assigning TCR associations to individual alleles was difficult when HLA alleles, especially DR and DQ, strongly co-occurred. In vitro tests confirmed that a few of the cytomegalovirus-associated TCR beta chains recognize cytomegalovirus antigens. In a later analysis, most CMV-associated TCR beta chains were found to appear HLA-restricted, with HLA associations seemingly driven largely by CMV exposure. A cluster of highly shared sequence variants was judged likely to be a technical artifact of the sequencing pipeline. A further reported finding was that TCR beta sequences accurately predicted the HLA-A and HLA-B alleles for most subjects in the first cohort. The 87-base-pair reads could not distinguish some IMGT-functional V segments, including TRBV6-2 and TRBV6-3, so those segments were excluded. A later genetic analysis associated a missense DCLRE1C variant with V-gene and J-gene trimming of TCR beta chains, and an independent cohort replicated the association. A later analysis found that HLA-associated TCR beta chains were more clonally expanded and had lower generation probabilities than equally common non-associated chains. In the study, approximately 160 TCR beta chains were listed as associated with cytomegalovirus. According to a later genetic analysis, donors in an Asian-associated ancestry cluster had fewer N-insertions in productive TCRs than the roughly 660-donor mean. Because HLA typing was missing for some donors at each locus, association tests included only the typed subset. Because counts were too low, more than 15 rarely observed V segments, including chromosome 9 orphons, were left out of the earlier analysis of 587 of the donors. Cytomegalovirus status was reported to be diagnosed by the classifier with high specificity and sensitivity in both the original and validation cohorts. Correlated functional status among segregating V segments might reflect linkage disequilibrium, but an unknown experimental factor could not be ruled out. Most TCR sequences were seen in very few donors, while some public TCRs were found in many individuals. Presence/absence analyses assumed roughly uniform sequencing depth across donors, an assumption that may not hold. Specific HLA alleles were associated with some 15,000 TCR beta sequences at a false discovery rate of 0.05 in a later analysis. It was suggested by the authors that the approach could potentially be generalized to other disease states and immunological phenotypes. The only immune exposure information available for the cohort was CMV serostatus.

The sample comprised PBMCs. The chain links TRBV5-4 with TRBJ2-7, with the D gene uncertain. This receptor was taken from a female donor in good health and CMV-seropositive. The CDR3 region: CASSQSTQREQYF. The bases are TGTGCCAGCAGCCAGTCCACGCAGCGCGAGCAGTACTTC.